The clone carrying this TCR beta chain was recorded only once. Antigen unknown. This sample was taken from a study of cytotoxic CD8 clonotypes in ibrutinib-treated CLL. Overall study: The response samples were taken once patients had been treated for a median of 12 months, range 6 to 36.

Depths of 1 in 200,000 to 1 in 1 million T cells were the sequencing target. Here immunoSEQ multiplex PCR was the method, and the copy in TCRdb shows in-frame clones only, minus some. This table holds about 25,000 clones, 65% to 90% found once. This CDR3 has 14 amino acids. The junction had 3 bases not matched to a gene; V was cut back by 3 bases and J by 5 bases. Germline loops: CDR1 LNHDA, CDR2 SQIVND (reference sequence). The study's findings and limits: Clonality was elevated at ibrutinib response and had returned toward baseline at progression.

V is TRBV19 and J is TRBJ1-5; 8 bases map to TRBD1. This sample comprised PBMCs, obtained after 24 months of ibrutinib treatment. The TCR sequence derives from a human donor with chronic lymphocytic leukemia. Here the CDR3 DNA reads TGTGCCAGTAGTATCCGGGACAGGTATCAGCCCCAGCATTTT. Amino acids: CASSIRDRYQPQHF.